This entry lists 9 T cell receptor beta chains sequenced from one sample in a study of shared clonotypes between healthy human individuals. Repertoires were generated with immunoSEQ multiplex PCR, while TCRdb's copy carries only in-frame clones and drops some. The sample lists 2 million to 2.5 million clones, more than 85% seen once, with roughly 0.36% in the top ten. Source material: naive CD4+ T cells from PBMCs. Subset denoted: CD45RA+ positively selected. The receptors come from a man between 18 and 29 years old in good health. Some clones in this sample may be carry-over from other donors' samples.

The CDR3 DNA reads as TGTGCCAGTAGTGTCCTTTGGACAGGGAAAACCGGGGAGCTGTTTTTT. This encodes CASSVLWTGKTGELFF. This chain connects TRBV19 to TRBJ2-2, with 8 bases matching TRBD1. The CDR3 spans 16 residues. V was clipped by 5 bases and J by 5 bases; unmatched bases: 10. Germline V gene lookup returns CDR1 LNHDA and CDR2 SQIVND (reference sequence).

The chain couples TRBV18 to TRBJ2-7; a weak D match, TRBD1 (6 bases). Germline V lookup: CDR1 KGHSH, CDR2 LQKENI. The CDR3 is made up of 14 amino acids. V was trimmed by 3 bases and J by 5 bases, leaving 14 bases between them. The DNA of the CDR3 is TGTGCCAGCTCACCGGTAAACAGGGACCACGAGCAGTACTTC. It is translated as CASSPVNRDHEQYF.

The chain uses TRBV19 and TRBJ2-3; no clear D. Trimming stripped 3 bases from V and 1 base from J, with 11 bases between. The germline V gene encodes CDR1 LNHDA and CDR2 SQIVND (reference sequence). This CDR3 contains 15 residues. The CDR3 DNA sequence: TGTGCCAGTAGTATTGGAGCTCGGGGCACAGATACGCAGTATTTT. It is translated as CASSIGARGTDTQYF. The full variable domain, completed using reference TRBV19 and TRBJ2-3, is DGGITQSPKYLFRKEGQNVTLSCEQNLNHDAMYWYRQDPGQGLRLIYYSQIVNDFQKGDIAEGYSVSREKKESFPLTVTSAQKNPTAFYLCASSIGARGTDTQYFGPGTRLTVL.

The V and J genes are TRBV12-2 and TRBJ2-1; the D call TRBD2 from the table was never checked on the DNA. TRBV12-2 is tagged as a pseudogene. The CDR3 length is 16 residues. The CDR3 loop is CASPRREVSSYNEQFF. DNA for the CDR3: TGTGCAAGTCCTCGGCGGGAGGTGAGCTCCTACAATGAGCAGTTCTTC.

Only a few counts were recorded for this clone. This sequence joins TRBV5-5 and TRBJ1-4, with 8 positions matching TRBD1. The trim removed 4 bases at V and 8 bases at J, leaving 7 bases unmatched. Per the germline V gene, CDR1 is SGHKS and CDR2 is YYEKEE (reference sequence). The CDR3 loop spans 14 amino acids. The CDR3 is CASSPGQGGEKLFF. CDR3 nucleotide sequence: TGTGCCAGCAGCCCCGGACAGGGAGGCGAAAAACTGTTTTTT.

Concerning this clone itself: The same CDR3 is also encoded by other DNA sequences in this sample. The CDR3 region is CASSLWGNYGYTF. CDR3 DNA: TGTGCCAGCAGCTTATGGGGTAACTATGGCTACACCTTC. The chain carries TRBV5-6 and TRBJ1-2, with D unclear. V was shortened by 2 bases and J by 1 base, with 6 bases between the two germline ends. The CDR3 length is 13 residues. Germline-derived CDR1 and CDR2 are SGHDT and YYEEEE.

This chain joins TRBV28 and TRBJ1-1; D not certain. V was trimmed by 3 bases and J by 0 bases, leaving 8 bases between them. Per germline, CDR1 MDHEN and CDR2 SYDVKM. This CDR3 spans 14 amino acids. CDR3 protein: CASSLIQLNTEAFF. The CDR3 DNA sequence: TGTGCCAGCAGTTTGATACAGCTGAACACTGAAGCTTTCTTT.

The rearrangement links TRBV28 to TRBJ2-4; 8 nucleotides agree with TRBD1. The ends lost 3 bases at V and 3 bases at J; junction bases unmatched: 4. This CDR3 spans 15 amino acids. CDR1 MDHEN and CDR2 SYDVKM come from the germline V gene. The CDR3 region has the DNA TGTGCCAGCAGTTTCCAACAGGGGGACAAAAACATTCAGTACTTC. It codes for CASSFQQGDKNIQYF.

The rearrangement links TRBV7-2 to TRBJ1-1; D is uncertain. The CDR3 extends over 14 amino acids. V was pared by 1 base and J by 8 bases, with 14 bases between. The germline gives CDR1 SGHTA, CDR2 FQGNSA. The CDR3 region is CASSLGSPREEAFF. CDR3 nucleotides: TGTGCCAGCAGCTTAGGGAGTCCGAGGGAGGAAGCTTTCTTT.